This T cell receptor (beta chain) came from a study of PD-1 blockade in mismatch repair-deficient tumors. Study summary: Patients had about a dozen mismatch repair-deficient cancer types and were previously treated and progressing.

All patients were mismatch repair deficient, assessed by either PCR or immunohistochemistry. The protocol was immunoSEQ multiplex PCR, while the TCRdb copy is restricted to in-frame clones and leaves out a portion. Of roughly 37,000 clones in the sample, around 80% were seen once. Trimming pared 0 bases from V and 5 bases from J, leaving 10 bases between. CDR3 length: 14 amino acids. Germline V CDR1 and CDR2: MNHEY, SMNVEV (reference sequence). Specimen: PBMCs, collected roughly nine months after starting pembrolizumab. V is TRBV27 and J is TRBJ2-5; D remains ambiguous. The receptor comes from an adult with mismatch repair-deficient cancer. CDR3 sequence (DNA): TGTGCCAGCAGTTTATCCAGATTTCAGGAGACCCAGTACTTC. This translates into CASSLSRFQETQYF.